The source of this TCR beta chain is a study of blood T cell repertoires in COVID-19 (dated by TCRdb to 2020 to 2021). Concerning the study at large: Samples from collaborators originated in the United States, Italy and Spain and spanned both the acute and convalescent phases of COVID-19. HLA class I and class II types, where available, came from metadata supplied by the sample provider rather than from assay-based typing. The dataset comprised deeply sampled blood TCRbeta repertoires from subjects exposed to, actively infected with, or recovered from COVID-19. The repertoires were released in a freely available public database intended as a resource for research on the immune response to SARS-CoV-2. Sample metadata almost always included a de-identified subject ID, COVID-19 status, age in years and sex. The prospective study material was composed of cDNA or gDNA derived from T cells, B-cell-depleted T cells, or PBMCs. The samples were drawn from two sources: the first 160 participants of the ongoing ImmuneRACE study, and fewer than 1,500 subjects contributed by 6 global collaborators.

The germline V and J ends show losses of 2 bases and 1 base respectively, and no gene match explains 0 bases of the junction. CDR1 and CDR2 were assigned from the germline V gene as MNHEY and SVGAGI. Taken from cysteine to phenylalanine, the CDR3 has 15 residues. Only the CDR3 part of the read is kept: 45 bases, read in frame from the first base. TCRbeta CDR3 regions were amplified from genomic DNA using the immunoSEQ Assay, a bias-controlled multiplex PCR. As for the authors' bioinformatics: Nucleated cell counts per sample were estimated from amplification of reference gene primers within the assay. To quantify the absolute abundance of each unique TCRbeta CDR3 rearrangement, sequence reads were collapsed and filtered. For each sample, productive Simpson clonality was calculated by taking the square root of Simpson's diversity index across productive rearrangements. This is the immuneACCESS table as TCRdb keeps it, with only in-frame sequences that have V and J called. A part of the clones is gone; compared with another copy, unresolved V genes explain less than half, and the rest is unexplained. V, J and clone size are taken as reported in that table, and D and trimming were inferred from the DNA itself. The sample has 150,000 to 200,000 clones on record, just over 90% of them singletons. The top ten hold 1.5% to 2.5% of the sample.

Points on this clone: Its antigen specificity is not known. No much larger clone exists at a distance of one base, and base qualities are not known.

The paper as a whole reports these results and caveats: The amount of clinical and demographic metadata varied by source and participant and was provided uncurated.

One collaborating source in Seattle enrolled patients while the patients were actively infected and followed the patients over time throughout the course of disease. The collaborating institutions used their own protocols to collect whole blood in K2EDTA tubes. For TCRbeta analysis, collaborators shipped samples in one of three forms: frozen whole blood, isolated PBMCs, or DNA extracted from either of those sample types. The sequence links TRBV6-5 to TRBJ1-1, and TRBD1 matches 11 of the central bases. What was sequenced was peripheral blood. The source of this sequence is an older woman with COVID-19, enrolled during active disease. The nucleotide sequence is TGTGCCAGCAGTTACGGGACAGGGGGGAACACTGAAGCTTTCTTT. The resulting protein is CASSYGTGGNTEAFF.